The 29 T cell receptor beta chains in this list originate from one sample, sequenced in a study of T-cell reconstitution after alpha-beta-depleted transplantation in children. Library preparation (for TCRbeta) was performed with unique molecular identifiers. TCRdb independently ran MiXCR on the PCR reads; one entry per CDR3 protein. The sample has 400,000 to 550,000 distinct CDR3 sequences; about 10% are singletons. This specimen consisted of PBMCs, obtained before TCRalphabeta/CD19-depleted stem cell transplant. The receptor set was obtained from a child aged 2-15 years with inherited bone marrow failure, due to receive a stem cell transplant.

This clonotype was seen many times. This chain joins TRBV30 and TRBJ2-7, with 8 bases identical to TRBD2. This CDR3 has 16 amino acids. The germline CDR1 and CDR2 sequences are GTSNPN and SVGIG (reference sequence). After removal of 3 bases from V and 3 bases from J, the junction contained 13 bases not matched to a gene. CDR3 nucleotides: TGTGCCTGGAGGGGGACCCGGGTCGGGAGGGTCTACGAGCAGTACTTC. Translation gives CAWRGTRVGRVYEQYF.

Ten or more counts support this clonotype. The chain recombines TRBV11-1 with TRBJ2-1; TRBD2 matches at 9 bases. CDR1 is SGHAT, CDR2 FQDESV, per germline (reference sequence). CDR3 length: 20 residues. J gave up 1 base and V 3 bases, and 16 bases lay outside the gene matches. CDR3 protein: CASSLELGGRDVASYNEQFF. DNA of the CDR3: TGTGCCAGCAGCTTGGAATTGGGCGGGAGGGACGTTGCATCCTACAATGAGCAGTTCTTC.

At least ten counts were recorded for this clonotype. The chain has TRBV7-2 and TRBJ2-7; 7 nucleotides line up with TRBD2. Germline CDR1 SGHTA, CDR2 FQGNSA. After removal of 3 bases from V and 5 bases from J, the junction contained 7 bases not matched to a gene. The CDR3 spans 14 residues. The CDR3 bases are TGTGCCAGCAGCTTCAGTGGGGGAGGGGACGAGCAGTACTTC. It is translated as CASSFSGGGDEQYF.

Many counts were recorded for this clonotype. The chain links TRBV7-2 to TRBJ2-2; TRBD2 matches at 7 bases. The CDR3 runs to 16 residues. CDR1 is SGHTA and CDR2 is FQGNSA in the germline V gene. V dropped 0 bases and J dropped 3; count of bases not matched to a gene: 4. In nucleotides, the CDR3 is TGTGCCAGCAGCTTAGCGGGAGGGCCTTACACCGGGGAGCTGTTTTTT. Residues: CASSLAGGPYTGELFF.

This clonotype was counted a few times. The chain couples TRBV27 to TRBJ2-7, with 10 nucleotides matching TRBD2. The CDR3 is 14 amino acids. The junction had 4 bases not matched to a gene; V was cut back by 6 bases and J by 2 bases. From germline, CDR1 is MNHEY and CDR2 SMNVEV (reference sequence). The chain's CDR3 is CASRASGSPYEQYF. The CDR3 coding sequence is TGTGCCAGCAGGGCTAGCGGGAGCCCCTACGAGCAGTACTTC.

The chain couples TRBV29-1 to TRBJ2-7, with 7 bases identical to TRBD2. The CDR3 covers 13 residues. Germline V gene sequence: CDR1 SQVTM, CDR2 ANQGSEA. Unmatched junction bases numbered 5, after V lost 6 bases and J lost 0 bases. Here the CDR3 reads CSVVAGSSYEQYF. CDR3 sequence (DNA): TGCAGCGTCGTAGCGGGTAGCTCCTACGAGCAGTACTTC.

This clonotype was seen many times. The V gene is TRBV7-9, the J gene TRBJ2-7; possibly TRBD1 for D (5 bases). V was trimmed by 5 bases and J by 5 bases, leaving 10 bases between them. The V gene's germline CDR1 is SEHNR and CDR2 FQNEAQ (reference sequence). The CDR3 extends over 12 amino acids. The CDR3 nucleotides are TGTGCCAGCAGCGCGACAGACAACGAGCAGTACTTC. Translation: CASSATDNEQYF. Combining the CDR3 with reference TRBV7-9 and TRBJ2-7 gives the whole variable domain DTGVSQNPRHKITKRGQNVTFRCDPISEHNRLYWYRQTLGQGPEFLTYFQNEAQLEKSRLLSDRFSAERPKGSFSTLEIQRTEQGDSAMYLCASSATDNEQYFGPGTRLTVT.

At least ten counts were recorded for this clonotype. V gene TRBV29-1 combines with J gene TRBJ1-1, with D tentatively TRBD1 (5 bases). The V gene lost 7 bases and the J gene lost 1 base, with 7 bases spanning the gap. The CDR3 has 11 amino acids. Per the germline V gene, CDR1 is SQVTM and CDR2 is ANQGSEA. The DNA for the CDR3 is TGCAGCGGCCAGGGGAACACTGAAGCTTTCTTT. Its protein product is CSGQGNTEAFF.

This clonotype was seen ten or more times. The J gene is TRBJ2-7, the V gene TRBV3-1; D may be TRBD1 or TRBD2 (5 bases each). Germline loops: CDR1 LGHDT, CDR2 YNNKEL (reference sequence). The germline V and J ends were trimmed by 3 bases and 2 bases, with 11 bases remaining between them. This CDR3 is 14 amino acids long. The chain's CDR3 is CASSQFGTAYEQYF. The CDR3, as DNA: TGTGCCAGCAGCCAGTTCGGGACGGCCTACGAGCAGTACTTC.

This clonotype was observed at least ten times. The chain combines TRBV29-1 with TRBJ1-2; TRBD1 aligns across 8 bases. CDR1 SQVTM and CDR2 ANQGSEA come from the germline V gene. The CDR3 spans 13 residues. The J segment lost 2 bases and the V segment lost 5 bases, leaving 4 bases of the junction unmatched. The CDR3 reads CSVRQGTNYGYTF. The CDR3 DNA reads TGCAGCGTTCGACAGGGGACAAACTATGGCTACACCTTC.

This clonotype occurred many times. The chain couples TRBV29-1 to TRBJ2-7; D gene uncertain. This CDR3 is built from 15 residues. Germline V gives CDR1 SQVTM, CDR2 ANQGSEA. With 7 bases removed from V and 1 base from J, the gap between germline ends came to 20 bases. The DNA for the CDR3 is TGCAGCGCGGTGGAAAAACAGACACCTTCCTACGAGCAGTACTTC. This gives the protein CSAVEKQTPSYEQYF.

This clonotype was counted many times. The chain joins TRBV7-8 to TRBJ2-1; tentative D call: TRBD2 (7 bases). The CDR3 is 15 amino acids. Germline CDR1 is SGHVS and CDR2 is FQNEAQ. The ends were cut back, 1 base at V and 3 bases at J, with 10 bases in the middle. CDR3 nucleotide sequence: TGTGCCAGCAGCTTAGAGGGGGGGGGCTACAATGAGCAGTTCTTC. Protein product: CASSLEGGGYNEQFF.

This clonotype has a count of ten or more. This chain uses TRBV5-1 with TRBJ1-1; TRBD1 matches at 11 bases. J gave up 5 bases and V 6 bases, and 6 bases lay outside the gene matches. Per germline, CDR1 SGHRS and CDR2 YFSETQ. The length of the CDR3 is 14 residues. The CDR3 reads CASNGQGALTEAFF. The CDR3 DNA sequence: TGCGCCAGCAACGGACAGGGGGCTTTAACTGAAGCTTTCTTT.

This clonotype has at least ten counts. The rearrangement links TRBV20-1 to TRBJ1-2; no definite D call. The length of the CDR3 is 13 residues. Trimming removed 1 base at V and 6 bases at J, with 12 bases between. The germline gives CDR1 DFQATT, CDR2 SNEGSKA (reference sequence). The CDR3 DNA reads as TGCAGTGCTAGAGCCTGGGGTTTGGATGGCTACACCTTC. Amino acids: CSARAWGLDGYTF.

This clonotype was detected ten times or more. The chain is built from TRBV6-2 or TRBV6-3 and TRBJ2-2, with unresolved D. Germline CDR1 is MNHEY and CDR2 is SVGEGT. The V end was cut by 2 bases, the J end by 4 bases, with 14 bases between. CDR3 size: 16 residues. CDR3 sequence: CASSYPTTVVTGELFF. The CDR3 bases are TGTGCCAGCAGTTACCCTACAACCGTTGTCACCGGGGAGCTGTTTTTT.

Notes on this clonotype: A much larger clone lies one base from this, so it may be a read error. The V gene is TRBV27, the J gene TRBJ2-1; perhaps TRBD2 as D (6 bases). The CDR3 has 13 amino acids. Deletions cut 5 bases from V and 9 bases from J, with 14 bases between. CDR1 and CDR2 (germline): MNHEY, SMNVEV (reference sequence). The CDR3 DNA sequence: TGTGCCAGCAGTCCTTGTGAGGAGGGTGAGCAGTTCTTC. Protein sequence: CASSPCEEGEQFF.

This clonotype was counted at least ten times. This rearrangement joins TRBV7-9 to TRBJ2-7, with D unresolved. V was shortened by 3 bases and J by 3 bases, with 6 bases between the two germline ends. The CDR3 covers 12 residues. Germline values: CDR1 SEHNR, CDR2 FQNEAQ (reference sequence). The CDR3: CASSFEIYEQYF. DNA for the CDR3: TGTGCCAGCAGCTTCGAGATCTACGAGCAGTACTTC.

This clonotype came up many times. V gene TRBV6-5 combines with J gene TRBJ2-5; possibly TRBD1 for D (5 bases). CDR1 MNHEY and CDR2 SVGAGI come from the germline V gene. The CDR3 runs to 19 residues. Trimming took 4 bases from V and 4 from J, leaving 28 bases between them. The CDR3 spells CASSSPWLDGYFQGETQYF. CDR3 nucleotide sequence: TGTGCCAGCAGTTCCCCCTGGTTGGACGGCTACTTTCAGGGAGAGACCCAGTACTTC.

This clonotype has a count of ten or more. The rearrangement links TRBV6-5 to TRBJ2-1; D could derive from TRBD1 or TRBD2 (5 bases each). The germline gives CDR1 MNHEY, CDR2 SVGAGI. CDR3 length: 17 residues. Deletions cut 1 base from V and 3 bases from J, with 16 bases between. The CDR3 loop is CASSYLGVAGRYNEQFF. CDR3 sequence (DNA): TGTGCCAGCAGTTACTTGGGGGTAGCAGGACGCTACAATGAGCAGTTCTTC.

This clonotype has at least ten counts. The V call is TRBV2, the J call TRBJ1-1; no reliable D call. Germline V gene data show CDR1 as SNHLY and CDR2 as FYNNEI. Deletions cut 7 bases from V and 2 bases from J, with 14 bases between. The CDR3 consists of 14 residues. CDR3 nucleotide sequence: TGTGCCAGCATCAATTGGGCCCCTAACACTGAAGCTTTCTTT. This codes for CASINWAPNTEAFF. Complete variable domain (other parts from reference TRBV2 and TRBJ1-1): EPEVTQTPSHQVTQMGQEVILRCVPISNHLYFYWYRQILGQKVEFLVSFYNNEISEKSEIFDDQFSVERPDGSNFTLKIRSTKLEDSAMYFCASINWAPNTEAFFGQGTRLTVV.

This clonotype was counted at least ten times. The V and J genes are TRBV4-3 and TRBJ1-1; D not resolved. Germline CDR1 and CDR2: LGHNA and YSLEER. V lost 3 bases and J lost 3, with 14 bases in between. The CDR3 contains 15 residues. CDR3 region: CASSHYGLRYTEAFF. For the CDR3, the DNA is TGCGCCAGCAGCCATTACGGGTTAAGGTACACTGAAGCTTTCTTT.

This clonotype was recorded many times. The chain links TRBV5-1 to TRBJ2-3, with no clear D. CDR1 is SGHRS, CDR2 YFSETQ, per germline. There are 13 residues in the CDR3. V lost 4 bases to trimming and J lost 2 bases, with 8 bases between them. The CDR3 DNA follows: TGCGCCAGCAGCCCGAGACCCACAGATACGCAGTATTTT. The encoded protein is CASSPRPTDTQYF.

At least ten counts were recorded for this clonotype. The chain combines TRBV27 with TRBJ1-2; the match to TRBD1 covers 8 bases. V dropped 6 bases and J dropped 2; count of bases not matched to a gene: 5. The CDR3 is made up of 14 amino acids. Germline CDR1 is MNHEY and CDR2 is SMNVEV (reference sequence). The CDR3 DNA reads TGTGCCAGCAGCTGGGACAGGACCAACTATGGCTACACCTTC. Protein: CASSWDRTNYGYTF.

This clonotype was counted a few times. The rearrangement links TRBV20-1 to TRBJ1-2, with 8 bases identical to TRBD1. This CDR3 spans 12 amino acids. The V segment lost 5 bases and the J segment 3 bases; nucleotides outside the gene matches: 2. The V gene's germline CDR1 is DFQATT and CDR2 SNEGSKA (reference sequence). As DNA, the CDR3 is TGCAGTGCTCCAGGGGGCGACTATGGCTACACCTTC. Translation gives CSAPGGDYGYTF.

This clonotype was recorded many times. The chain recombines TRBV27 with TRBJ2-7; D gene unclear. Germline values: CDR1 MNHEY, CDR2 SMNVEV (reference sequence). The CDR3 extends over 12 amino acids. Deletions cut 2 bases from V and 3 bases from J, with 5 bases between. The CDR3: CASSLIHYEQYF. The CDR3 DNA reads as TGTGCCAGCAGTTTAATACACTACGAGCAGTACTTC.

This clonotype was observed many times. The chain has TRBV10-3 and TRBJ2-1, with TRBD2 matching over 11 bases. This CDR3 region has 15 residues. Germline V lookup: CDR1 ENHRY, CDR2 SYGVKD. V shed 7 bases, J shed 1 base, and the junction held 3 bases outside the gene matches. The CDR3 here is CAIKGLAVSYNEQFF. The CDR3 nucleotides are TGTGCCATCAAGGGACTAGCGGTTTCCTACAATGAGCAGTTCTTC.

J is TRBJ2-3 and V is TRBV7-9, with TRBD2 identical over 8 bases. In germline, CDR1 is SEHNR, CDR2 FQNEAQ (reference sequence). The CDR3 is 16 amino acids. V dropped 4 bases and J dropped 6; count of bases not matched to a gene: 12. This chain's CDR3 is CASSSRLAGAGDTQYF. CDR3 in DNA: TGTGCCAGCAGCTCCCGGCTAGCGGGTGCAGGGGATACGCAGTATTTT.

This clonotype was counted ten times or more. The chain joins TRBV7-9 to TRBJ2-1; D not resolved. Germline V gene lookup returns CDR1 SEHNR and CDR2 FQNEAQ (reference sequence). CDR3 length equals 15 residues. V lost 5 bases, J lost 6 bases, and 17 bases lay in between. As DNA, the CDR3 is TGTGCCAGCAGCCAGACGCCTCGGGCAGGCAATGAGCAGTTCTTC. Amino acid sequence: CASSQTPRAGNEQFF.

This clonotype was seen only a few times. The CDR3 DNA is TGCAGTGCTAGATCGACTCGGACTAGCGGATCCTACGAGCAGTACTTC. Translation: CSARSTRTSGSYEQYF. The V call is TRBV20-1, the J call TRBJ2-7; 10 nucleotides agree with TRBD2. The CDR3 loop spans 16 amino acids. Per the germline V gene, CDR1 is DFQATT and CDR2 is SNEGSKA (reference sequence). Trimming took 2 bases from V and 1 from J; bases not matched to a gene: 8.